The rows below give T cell receptor beta chains drawn from one sample of a study. TCRdb re-analysed the RT-PCR reads in MiXCR, keeping a single row per CDR3 protein. The sample records about 680,000 distinct CDR3 sequences, 14% being singletons. The sample was memory CD4+ T cells from blood. The receptor source for this set is a female donor in good health, serving as a healthy control. Each CDR3 is given with its conserved first and last residue. The D gene is left open where the match is weak. Size tells how often a clone was seen (once, few, many) or the class of an expanded clone, and some rows leave it out.

abundance,d_gene,j_gene,v_gene,CDR3aa,CDR3nt
-,-,TRBJ2-5,TRBV3-1,CASSQKLAGQETQYF,TGTGCCAGCAGCCAAAAGTTGGCAGGACAAGAGACCCAGTACTTC
few,TRBD1,TRBJ2-7,TRBV27,CANPGQSTYEQYF,TGTGCCAACCCGGGACAGAGTACCTACGAGCAGTACTTC
few,-,TRBJ1-1,TRBV10-3,CAITPSGANTEAFF,TGTGCCATCACCCCCTCAGGTGCGAACACTGAAGCTTTCTTT
few,TRBD2,TRBJ2-1,TRBV4-1,CASTPALDLAGSYNEQFF,TGCGCCAGCACCCCGGCACTCGATCTAGCGGGATCCTACAATGAGCAGTTCTTC
many,-,TRBJ2-7,TRBV7-2,CASSLDSYTTYEQYF,TGTGCCAGCAGCTTGGACTCATATACAACCTACGAGCAGTACTTC
few,-,TRBJ2-7,TRBV19,CASSRGGLSYEQYF,TGTGCCAGTAGTCGAGGAGGGTTATCCTACGAGCAGTACTTC
many,TRBD2,TRBJ2-7,TRBV10-2,CATTDGGSGEQYF,TGCGCCACTACGGACGGCGGGAGCGGCGAGCAGTACTTC
few,-,TRBJ2-5,TRBV6-6,CASPPEAGFGETQYF,TGTGCCAGCCCGCCTGAGGCAGGGTTTGGGGAGACCCAGTACTTC
-,TRBD1,TRBJ2-7,TRBV12-3/TRBV12-4,CASTGTARSYEQYF,TGTGCCAGCACTGGGACAGCCCGTTCCTACGAGCAGTACTTC
few,-,TRBJ2-3,TRBV18,CASSPQQGLDTQYF,TGTGCCAGCTCACCTCAACAGGGATTAGATACGCAGTATTTT
few,-,TRBJ1-6,TRBV18,CASSPRARGDSPLHF,TGTGCCAGCTCACCTCGGGCACGGGGGGATTCACCCCTCCACTTT
-,TRBD2,TRBJ2-5,TRBV7-6,CASSLIPREGRLFVETQYF,TGTGCCAGCAGCTTAATCCCGCGGGAGGGCCGTCTCTTCGTGGAGACCCAGTACTTC
few,-,TRBJ2-5,TRBV12-3/TRBV12-4,CASGGEGGLPETQYF,TGTGCCAGCGGAGGGGAAGGGGGTTTACCAGAGACCCAGTACTTC
many,TRBD1,TRBJ2-2,TRBV10-3,CAINRQGGATGELFF,TGTGCCATCAATCGACAGGGGGGGGCGACCGGGGAGCTGTTTTTT
-,TRBD2,TRBJ2-5,TRBV20-1,CSATAGVRLETQYF,TGCAGTGCTACCGCGGGAGTGAGGTTAGAGACCCAGTACTTC
many,-,TRBJ2-1,TRBV20-1,CSARESHNEQFF,TGCAGTGCTAGGGAGTCCCACAATGAGCAGTTCTTC
-,TRBD1,TRBJ1-2,TRBV5-1,CASSFPGGGDGYTF,TGCGCCAGCAGCTTCCCAGGGGGCGGGGATGGCTACACCTTC
-,-,TRBJ2-6,TRBV7-9,CASSVYTGAGANVLTF,TGTGCCAGCAGCGTTTATACAGGTGCTGGGGCCAACGTCCTGACTTTC
few,TRBD2,TRBJ2-5,TRBV15,CATSRDATSGQETQYF,TGTGCCACCAGCAGAGATGCAACTAGCGGCCAAGAGACCCAGTACTTC
few,-,TRBJ2-1,TRBV20-1,CSARDPRPQFF,TGCAGTGCTAGAGATCCACGACCGCAGTTCTTC
-,-,TRBJ1-1,TRBV7-6,CASSLNSWGADTEAFF,TGTGCCAGCAGCTTAAATTCGTGGGGGGCGGACACTGAAGCTTTCTTT
many,-,TRBJ2-1,TRBV29-1,CSGRAGIVNEQFF,TGCAGCGGCCGGGCGGGAATAGTCAATGAGCAGTTCTTC
many,-,TRBJ2-5,TRBV5-1,CASSFYRAEETQYF,TGCGCCAGCAGCTTTTACAGGGCGGAGGAGACCCAGTACTTC
many,TRBD2,TRBJ2-1,TRBV6-6,CASTPLESGAMVGFF,TGTGCCAGCACCCCGCTAGAGAGCGGGGCCATGGTCGGGTTCTTC
-,-,TRBJ1-3,TRBV7-2,CASSAVGAGNTIYF,TGTGCCAGCAGCGCGGTCGGGGCTGGAAACACCATATATTTT
many,-,TRBJ2-6,TRBV12-3/TRBV12-4,CASSLSSGANVLTF,TGTGCCAGCAGCTTGAGCTCTGGGGCCAACGTCCTGACTTTC
many,-,TRBJ2-2,TRBV20-1,CSASRSLNTGELFF,TGCAGTGCTAGCCGGTCCCTTAACACCGGGGAGCTGTTTTTT
few,-,TRBJ2-3,TRBV6-1,CASSEVGQLTDTQYF,TGTGCCAGCAGTGAGGTCGGACAGCTCACAGATACGCAGTATTTT
many,TRBD1,TRBJ1-2,TRBV6-2/TRBV6-3,CASSQDRDYGYTF,TGTGCCAGCAGCCAGGACAGGGACTATGGCTACACCTTC
few,-,TRBJ2-1,TRBV7-6,CASSLGAVSNEQFF,TGTGCCAGCAGCTTAGGGGCTGTCAGCAATGAGCAGTTCTTC
-,TRBD2,TRBJ2-1,TRBV5-1,CASSLGSLAGGYNEQFF,TGCGCCAGCAGCTTGGGGAGCCTAGCGGGGGGCTACAATGAGCAGTTCTTC
many,TRBD1,TRBJ2-1,TRBV12-3/TRBV12-4,CASSLALRDRVRTSSYNEQFF,TGTGCCAGCAGTTTAGCGCTCCGGGACAGGGTACGGACGAGCTCCTACAATGAGCAGTTCTTC
many,TRBD1,TRBJ1-2,TRBV10-3,CAISPSGQGAWGYTF,TGTGCCATCAGCCCATCGGGACAGGGGGCTTGGGGCTACACCTTC
many,TRBD1,TRBJ2-7,TRBV12-3/TRBV12-4,CASSGTGIGEQYF,TGTGCCAGCAGCGGGACAGGAATAGGCGAGCAGTACTTC
few,-,TRBJ1-1,TRBV6-1,CASRDKVTRSVGTEAFF,TGTGCCAGCAGGGACAAGGTTACACGGAGCGTCGGCACTGAAGCTTTCTTT
-,TRBD2,TRBJ2-2,TRBV20-1,CSARALLAGGTGELFF,TGCAGTGCTAGAGCGTTACTAGCGGGAGGCACCGGGGAGCTGTTTTTT
-,-,TRBJ2-2,TRBV5-1,CASSPMEYIGELFF,TGCGCCAGCAGCCCAATGGAGTATATCGGGGAGCTGTTTTTT
many,-,TRBJ1-6,TRBV5-1,CASSPTVEGSPLHF,TGCGCCAGCAGCCCGACAGTCGAGGGTTCACCCCTCCACTTT
many,-,TRBJ1-2,TRBV6-5,CASSNAGFGGYGYTF,TGTGCCAGCAGCAATGCTGGTTTTGGGGGCTATGGCTACACCTTC
-,TRBD1,TRBJ2-1,TRBV28,CASTPTGSYNEQFF,TGTGCCAGCACCCCGACAGGGTCCTACAATGAGCAGTTCTTC
few,TRBD1,TRBJ1-3,TRBV6-1,CASDRGYSGNTIYF,TGTGCCAGCGACAGGGGGTACTCTGGAAACACCATATATTTT
many,-,TRBJ1-2,TRBV10-3,CAISDIRYGYTF,TGTGCCATCAGTGATATCAGATATGGCTACACCTTC
many,-,TRBJ2-1,TRBV7-9,CASSLGLRSYNEQFF,TGTGCCAGCAGCTTAGGTTTGCGGTCCTACAATGAGCAGTTCTTC
many,-,TRBJ1-1,TRBV12-3/TRBV12-4,CASSPRMGKGNTEAFF,TGTGCCAGCAGCCCTAGGATGGGTAAGGGGAACACTGAAGCTTTCTTT
-,-,TRBJ1-1,TRBV5-1,CASSLAGGANEAFF,TGCGCCAGCAGCTTGGCGGGCGGGGCGAATGAAGCTTTCTTT
many,-,TRBJ1-2,TRBV24-1,CATSEGYGYTF,TGTGCCACCAGTGAGGGGTACGGCTACACCTTC